Listed below are T cell receptor beta chains from one sample, sequenced in a study of OX40 agonist ivuxolimab in advanced cancers. The protocol was immunoSEQ multiplex PCR, while the TCRdb copy is restricted to in-frame clones and leaves out a portion. The sample carries about 45,000 clones, around four fifths recorded once. The sample here was CD4+ or CD8+ T cells sorted from blood, taken in a trial of the OX40 agonist ivuxolimab. The receptors derive from an adult with an advanced solid tumor such as melanoma, head and neck, liver or kidney cancer. CDR3s leave out the opening cysteine and the closing phenylalanine or tryptophan. A D gene is named only where the DNA matches it firmly.

V gene: TRBV9; D gene: TRBD2; CDR3 protein: ASSVGGGADETQY
V gene: TRBV6-5; D gene: .; CDR3 protein: ASSYRGSLYYEQY
V gene: TRBV28; D gene: .; CDR3 protein: ASSLGGNSNQPQH
V gene: TRBV9; D gene: .; CDR3 protein: ASSIRQEATEAF
V gene: TRBV5-4; D gene: TRBD2; CDR3 protein: ASSLPGLAVQETQY
V gene: TRBV7-9; D gene: TRBD1; CDR3 protein: ASSRIQGAYEQY
V gene: TRBV6-5; D gene: .; CDR3 protein: ASSYSSGSSTDTQY
V gene: TRBV27; D gene: TRBD1; CDR3 protein: ASSGNTGGIGTQY
V gene: TRBV5-8; D gene: .; CDR3 protein: ASSLYQQLYGYT
V gene: TRBV28; D gene: .; CDR3 protein: ASSPSTGYYGYT
V gene: TRBV4-1; D gene: .; CDR3 protein: ASSQEPGYGYT
V gene: TRBV6-1; D gene: TRBD1; CDR3 protein: ASSEVWDRKPYEQY
V gene: TRBV5-1; D gene: TRBD2; CDR3 protein: ASSAGTSGVQETQY
V gene: TRBV6-5; D gene: .; CDR3 protein: ASRRNTEAF
V gene: TRBV7-9; D gene: .; CDR3 protein: ASSSSTRSSYEQY
V gene: TRBV5-1; D gene: .; CDR3 protein: ASSLPGTNYGYT
V gene: TRBV5-4; D gene: .; CDR3 protein: ASSPIKRANTGELF
V gene: TRBV20-1; D gene: .; CDR3 protein: SARGSTEAF
V gene: TRBV7-8; D gene: .; CDR3 protein: ASSLLAGSTEAF
V gene: TRBV5-1; D gene: .; CDR3 protein: ASSLGEETQY
V gene: TRBV5-1; D gene: .; CDR3 protein: ASSLGGRGTDTQY
V gene: TRBV6-5; D gene: .; CDR3 protein: ASRTRVPPGNTIY
V gene: TRBV9; D gene: .; CDR3 protein: ASSVDLSYEQF